This TCR beta chain originates from a study of cytomegalovirus exposure and HLA in healthy donors. Whole-study context: The roughly 120 million unique TCR beta sequences, from roughly 170 million T cells, were found by an earlier analysis.

Vbeta (60) and Jbeta (13) primers were used in the PCR. The assay was immunoSEQ multiplex PCR, and TCRdb's table has in-frame clones only and misses some. The sample lists around 120,000 clones, approximately 80% occurring once. Worth noting for this clone: Its antigen is undetermined.

Trimming cost V 3 bases and J 3 bases, with 12 bases left between them. The CDR3 consists of 14 residues. Germline CDR1 KGHSH, CDR2 LQKENI. Findings and caveats of the study: In an earlier analysis, about 87% or about 30%: the productive usage of most TCR beta V segments. TCR beta sequences numbering 15,000 to 20,000 were associated with HLA alleles at 0.05 false discovery rate in a later analysis.

The sample consisted of PBMCs. This rearrangement joins TRBV18 to TRBJ2-7; perhaps TRBD2 as D (6 bases). The TCR comes from a man aged 18 to 35 in good health and CMV-seronegative. The CDR3 spells CASSPWGVGYEQYF. Here the CDR3 DNA reads TGTGCCAGCTCACCGTGGGGGGTCGGCTACGAGCAGTACTTC. The full variable domain, completed using reference TRBV18 and TRBJ2-7, is NAGVMQNPRHLVRRRGQEARLRCSPMKGHSHVYWYRQLPEEGLKFMVYLQKENIIDESGMPKERFSAEFPKEGPSILRIQQVVRGDSAAYFCASSPWGVGYEQYFGPGTRLTVT.